This T cell receptor beta chain was obtained from a study of blood T cells in healthy people across ages. Study-level results: As naive T cell percentage varied, TCR beta diversity correlated strongly with it.

Germline V gene data show CDR1 as KGHDR and CDR2 as SFDVKD. Deletions cut 3 bases from V and 9 bases from J, with 10 bases between. This CDR3 is 13 amino acids long. Comments on this clonotype: No antigen is known for it.

A second PCR of 7 to 11 cycles used a sample-barcoded 5' primer and a J-beta primer mix. TCRdb re-analysed the 5' RACE reads in MiXCR, keeping a single row per CDR3 protein. Of some 940,000 distinct CDR3 sequences in the sample, roughly 29% are singletons; the top ten hold more than 8.5%. This same sample was also taken into another study, of T cells of mothers and their children.

The specimen was blood. This sequence originates from a woman in her 40s in good health. The chain recombines TRBV24-1 with TRBJ2-2; D remains unclear. CDR3: CATSDPPPWELFF. CDR3 bases: TGTGCCACCAGTGATCCCCCCCCATGGGAGCTGTTTTTT.